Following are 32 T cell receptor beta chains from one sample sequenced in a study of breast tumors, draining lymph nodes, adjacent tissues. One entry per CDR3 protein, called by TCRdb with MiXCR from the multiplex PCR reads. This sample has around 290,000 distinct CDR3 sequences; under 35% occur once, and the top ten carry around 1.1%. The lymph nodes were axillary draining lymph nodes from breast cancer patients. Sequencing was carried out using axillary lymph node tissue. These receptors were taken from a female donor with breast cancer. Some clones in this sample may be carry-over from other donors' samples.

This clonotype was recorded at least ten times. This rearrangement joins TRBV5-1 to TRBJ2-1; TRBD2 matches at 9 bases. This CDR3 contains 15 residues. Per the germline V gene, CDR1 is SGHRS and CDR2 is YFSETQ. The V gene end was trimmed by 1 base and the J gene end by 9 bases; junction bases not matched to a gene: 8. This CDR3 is CASSLSLAGSGEQFF. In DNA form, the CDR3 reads TGCGCCAGCAGCTTGTCCCTAGCGGGATCTGGTGAGCAGTTCTTC. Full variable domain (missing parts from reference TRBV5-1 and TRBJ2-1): KAGVTQTPRYLIKTRGQQVTLSCSPISGHRSVSWYQQTPGQGLQFLFEYFSETQRNKGNFPGRFSGRQFSNSRSEMNVSTLELGDSALYLCASSLSLAGSGEQFFGPGTRLTVL.

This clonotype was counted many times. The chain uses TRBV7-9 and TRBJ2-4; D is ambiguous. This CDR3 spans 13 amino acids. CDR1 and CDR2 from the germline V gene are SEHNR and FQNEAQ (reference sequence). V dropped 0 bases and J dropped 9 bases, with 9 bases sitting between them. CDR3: CASSLATIGIQYF. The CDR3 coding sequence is TGTGCCAGCAGCTTAGCTACGATCGGCATTCAGTACTTC. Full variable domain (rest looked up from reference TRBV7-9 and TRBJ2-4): DTGVSQNPRHKITKRGQNVTFRCDPISEHNRLYWYRQTLGQGPEFLTYFQNEAQLEKSRLLSDRFSAERPKGSFSTLEIQRTEQGDSAMYLCASSLATIGIQYFGAGTRLSVL.

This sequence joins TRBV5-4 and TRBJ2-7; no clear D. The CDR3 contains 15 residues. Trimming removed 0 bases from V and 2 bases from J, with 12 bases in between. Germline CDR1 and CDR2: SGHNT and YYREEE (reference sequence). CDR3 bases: TGTGCCAGCAGCTTGGGCAGCGCGACCCCCTACGAGCAGTACTTC. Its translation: CASSLGSATPYEQYF.

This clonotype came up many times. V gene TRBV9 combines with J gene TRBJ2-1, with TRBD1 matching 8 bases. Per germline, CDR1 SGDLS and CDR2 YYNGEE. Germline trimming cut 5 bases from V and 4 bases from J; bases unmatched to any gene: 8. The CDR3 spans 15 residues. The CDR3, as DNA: TGTGCCAGCAGTCATGGACAGGGTTTATACAATGAGCAGTTCTTC. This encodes CASSHGQGLYNEQFF.

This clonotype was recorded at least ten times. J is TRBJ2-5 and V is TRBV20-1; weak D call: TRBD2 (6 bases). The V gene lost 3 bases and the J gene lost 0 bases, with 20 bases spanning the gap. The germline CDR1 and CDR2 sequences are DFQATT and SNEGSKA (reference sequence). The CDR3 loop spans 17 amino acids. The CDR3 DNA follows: TGCAGTGCTAGTGGAGGTGTAGGGAGGAGCCACCAAGAGACCCAGTACTTC. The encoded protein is CSASGGVGRSHQETQYF.

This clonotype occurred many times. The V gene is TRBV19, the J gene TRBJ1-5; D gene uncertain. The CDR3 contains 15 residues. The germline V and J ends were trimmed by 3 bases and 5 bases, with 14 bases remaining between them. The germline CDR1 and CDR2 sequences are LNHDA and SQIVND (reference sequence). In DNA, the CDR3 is TGTGCCAGTAGTATCGTAACAGACGGACATCAGCCCCAGCATTTT. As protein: CASSIVTDGHQPQHF. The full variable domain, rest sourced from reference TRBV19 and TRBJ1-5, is DGGITQSPKYLFRKEGQNVTLSCEQNLNHDAMYWYRQDPGQGLRLIYYSQIVNDFQKGDIAEGYSVSREKKESFPLTVTSAQKNPTAFYLCASSIVTDGHQPQHFGDGTRLSIL.

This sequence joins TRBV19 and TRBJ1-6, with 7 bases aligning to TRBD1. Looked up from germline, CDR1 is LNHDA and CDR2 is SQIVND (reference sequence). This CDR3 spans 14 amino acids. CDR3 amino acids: CARDRVSGHSPLHF. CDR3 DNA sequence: TGTGCTAGAGACAGGGTCTCTGGTCATTCACCCCTCCACTTT.

The CDR3 region has the DNA TGTGCCAGCAGCTTCCAGGGGGGCGCGGTCGGGACCGGGGAGCTGTTTTTT. Translating it yields CASSFQGGAVGTGELFF. The genes are TRBV7-2 and TRBJ2-2; D is possibly TRBD1 (7 bases). V lost 3 bases to trimming and J lost 5 bases, with 19 bases between them. Looked up from germline, CDR1 is SGHTA and CDR2 is FQGNSA. The CDR3 spans 17 residues. Full variable domain (missing parts from reference TRBV7-2 and TRBJ2-2): GAGVSQSPSNKVTEKGKDVELRCDPISGHTALYWYRQSLGQGLEFLIYFQGNSAPDKSGLPSDRFSAERTGGSVSTLTIQRTQQEDSAVYLCASSFQGGAVGTGELFFGEGSRLTVL.

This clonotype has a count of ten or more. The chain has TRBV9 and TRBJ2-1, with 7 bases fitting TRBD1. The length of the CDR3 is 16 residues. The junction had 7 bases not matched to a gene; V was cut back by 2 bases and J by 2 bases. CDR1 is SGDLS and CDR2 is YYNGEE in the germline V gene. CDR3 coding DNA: TGTGCCAGCAGCGTGAAAACAGGGGCCCCCTACAATGAGCAGTTCTTC. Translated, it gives CASSVKTGAPYNEQFF.

The CDR3 nucleotides are TGCGCCAGCAGCCAGCAGGGGGGTAAAGAGACCCAGTACTTC. Translation: CASSQQGGKETQYF. The rearrangement joins TRBV4-1 to TRBJ2-5, with D possibly being TRBD1 (7 bases). Germline V gene data show CDR1 as MGHRA and CDR2 as YSYEKL. The V and J ends lost 3 bases and 3 bases respectively, with 11 bases between them. This CDR3 is built from 14 residues.

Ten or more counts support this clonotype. The CDR3 nucleotides read TGCAGCGTTGGGGACAGGGTCGCCTACGAGCAGTACTTC. Its protein product is CSVGDRVAYEQYF. The J gene is TRBJ2-7, the V gene TRBV29-1; 9 bases line up with TRBD1. This CDR3 spans 13 amino acids. Germline CDR1 SQVTM, CDR2 ANQGSEA. With 4 bases clipped from V and 2 bases from J, the junction kept 3 bases outside the gene matches.

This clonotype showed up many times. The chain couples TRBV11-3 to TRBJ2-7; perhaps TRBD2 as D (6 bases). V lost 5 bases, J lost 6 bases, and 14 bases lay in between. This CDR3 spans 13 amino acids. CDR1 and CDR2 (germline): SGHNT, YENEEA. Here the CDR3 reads CASSPARGGEQYF. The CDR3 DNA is TGTGCCAGCAGCCCCGCGCGGGGCGGCGAGCAGTACTTC.

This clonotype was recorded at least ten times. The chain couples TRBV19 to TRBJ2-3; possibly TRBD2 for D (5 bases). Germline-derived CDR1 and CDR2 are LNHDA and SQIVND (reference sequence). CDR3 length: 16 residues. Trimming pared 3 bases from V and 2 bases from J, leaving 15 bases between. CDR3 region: CASSISAISPTDTQYF. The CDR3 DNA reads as TGTGCCAGTAGTATTAGCGCCATATCCCCCACAGATACGCAGTATTTT.

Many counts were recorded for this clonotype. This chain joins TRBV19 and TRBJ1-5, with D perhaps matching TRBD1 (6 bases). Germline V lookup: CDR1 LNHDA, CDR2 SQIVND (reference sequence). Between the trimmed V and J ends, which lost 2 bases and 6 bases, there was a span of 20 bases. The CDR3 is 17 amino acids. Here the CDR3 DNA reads TGTGCCAGTAGTATACCCCGCCACAGGGAAGGGAGTCAGCCCCAGCATTTT. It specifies CASSIPRHREGSQPQHF.

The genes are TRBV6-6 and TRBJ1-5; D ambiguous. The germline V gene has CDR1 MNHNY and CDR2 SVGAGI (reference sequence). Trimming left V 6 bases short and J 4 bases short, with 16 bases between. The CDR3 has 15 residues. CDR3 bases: TGTGCCAGCAGAGACCCGGGTGGGCGAAATCAGCCCCAGCATTTT. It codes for CASRDPGGRNQPQHF.

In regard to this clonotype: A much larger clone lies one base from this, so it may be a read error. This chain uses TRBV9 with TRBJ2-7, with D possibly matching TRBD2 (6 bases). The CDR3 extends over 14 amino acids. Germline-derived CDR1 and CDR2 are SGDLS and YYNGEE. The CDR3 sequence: CASSSFGSPYEHYF. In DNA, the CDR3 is TGTGCCAGCAGCTCTTTCGGGAGCCCCTACGAGCATTACTTC.

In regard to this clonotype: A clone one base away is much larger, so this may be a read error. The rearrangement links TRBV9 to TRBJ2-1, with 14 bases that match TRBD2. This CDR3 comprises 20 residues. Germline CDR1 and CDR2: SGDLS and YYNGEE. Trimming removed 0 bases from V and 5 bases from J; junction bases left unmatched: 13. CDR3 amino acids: CASSVDSGTSGSTRHNEQFF. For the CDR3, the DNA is TGTGCCAGCAGCGTAGATTCCGGGACTAGCGGGAGCACACGCCACAATGAGCAGTTCTTC. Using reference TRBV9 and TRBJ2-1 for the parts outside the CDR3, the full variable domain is DSGVTQTPKHLITATGQRVTLRCSPRSGDLSVYWYQQSLDQGLQFLIQYYNGEERAKGNILERFSAQQFPDLHSELNLSSLELGDSALYFCASSVDSGTSGSTRHNEQFFGPGTRLTVL.

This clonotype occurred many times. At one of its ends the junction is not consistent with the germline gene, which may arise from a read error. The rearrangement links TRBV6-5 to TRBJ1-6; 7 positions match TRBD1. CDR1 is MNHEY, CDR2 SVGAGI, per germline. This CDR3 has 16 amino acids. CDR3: CASTYLQGVGNSPLHF. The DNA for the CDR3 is TGTGCCAGCACTTACCTGCAGGGGGTCGGGAATTCACCCCTCCACTTT.

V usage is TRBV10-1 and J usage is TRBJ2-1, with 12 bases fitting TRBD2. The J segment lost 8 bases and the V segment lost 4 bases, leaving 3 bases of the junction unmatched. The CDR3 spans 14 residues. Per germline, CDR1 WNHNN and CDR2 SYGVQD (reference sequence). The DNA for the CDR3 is TGCGCCAGCAGTGGGACTAGCGGGGAATATGAGCAGTTCTTC. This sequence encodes CASSGTSGEYEQFF.

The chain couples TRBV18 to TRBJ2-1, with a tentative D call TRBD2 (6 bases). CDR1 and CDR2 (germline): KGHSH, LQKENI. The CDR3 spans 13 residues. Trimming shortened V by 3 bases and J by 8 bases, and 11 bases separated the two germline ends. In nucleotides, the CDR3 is TGTGCCAGCTCACCTTCGGGAGTCGATGAGCAGTTCTTC. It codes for CASSPSGVDEQFF.

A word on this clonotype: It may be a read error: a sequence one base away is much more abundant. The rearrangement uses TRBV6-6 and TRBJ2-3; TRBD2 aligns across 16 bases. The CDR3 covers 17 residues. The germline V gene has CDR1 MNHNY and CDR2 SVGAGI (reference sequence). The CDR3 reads CTSSGTSGRALTDTQYF. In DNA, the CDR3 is TGTACCAGCAGCGGGACTAGCGGGAGGGCCCTCACAGATACGCAGTATTTT.

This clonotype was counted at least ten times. The CDR3 reads CASSIAAVVMGNQPQHF. CDR3 in DNA: TGTGCCAGTAGTATCGCCGCCGTGGTCATGGGCAATCAGCCCCAGCATTTT. The chain recombines TRBV19 with TRBJ1-5; no firm D call. Looked up from germline, CDR1 is LNHDA and CDR2 is SQIVND (reference sequence). This CDR3 is built from 17 residues. V was trimmed by 3 bases and J by 2 bases, leaving 17 bases between them.

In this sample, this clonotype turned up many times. The CDR3 loop is CASSFTGGDQETQYF. The CDR3 DNA reads as TGTGCCAGCAGCTTCACAGGGGGTGATCAAGAGACCCAGTACTTC. The gene calls are TRBV3-1 and TRBJ2-5, with TRBD1 matching over 8 bases. With V trimmed by 5 bases and J by 2 bases, 7 bases remained unmatched. The CDR3 is made up of 15 amino acids. Germline V lookup: CDR1 LGHDT, CDR2 YNNKEL (reference sequence).

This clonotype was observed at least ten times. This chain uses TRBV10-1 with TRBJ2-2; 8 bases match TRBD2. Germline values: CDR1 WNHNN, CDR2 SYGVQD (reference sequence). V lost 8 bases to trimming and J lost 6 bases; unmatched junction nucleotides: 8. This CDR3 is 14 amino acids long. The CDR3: CASGPSGSPGELFF. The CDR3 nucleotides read TGCGCCAGCGGCCCCAGCGGGAGTCCCGGGGAGCTGTTTTTT.

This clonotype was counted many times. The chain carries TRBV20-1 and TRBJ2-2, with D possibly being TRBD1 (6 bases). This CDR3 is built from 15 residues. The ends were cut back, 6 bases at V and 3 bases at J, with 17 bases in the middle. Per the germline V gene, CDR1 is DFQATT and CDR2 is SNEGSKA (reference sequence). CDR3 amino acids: CSAHTGITYTGELFF. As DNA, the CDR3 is TGCAGTGCGCACACAGGGATAACCTACACCGGGGAGCTGTTTTTT.

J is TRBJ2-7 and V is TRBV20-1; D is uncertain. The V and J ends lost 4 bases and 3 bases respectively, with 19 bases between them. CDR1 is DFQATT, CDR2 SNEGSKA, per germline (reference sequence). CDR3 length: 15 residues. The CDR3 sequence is CSAKDDSKIIYEQYF. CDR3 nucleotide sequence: TGCAGTGCTAAAGATGATAGCAAAATCATCTACGAGCAGTACTTC.

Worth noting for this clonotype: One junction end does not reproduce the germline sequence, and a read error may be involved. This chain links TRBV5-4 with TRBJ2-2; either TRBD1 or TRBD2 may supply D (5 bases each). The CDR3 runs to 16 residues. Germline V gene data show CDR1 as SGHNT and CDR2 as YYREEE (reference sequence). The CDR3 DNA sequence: TGTGCCAGCAGCTTGGTGGGACCAGATTTCACCGGCGAGCTGTTTTTT. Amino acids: CASSLVGPDFTGELFF.

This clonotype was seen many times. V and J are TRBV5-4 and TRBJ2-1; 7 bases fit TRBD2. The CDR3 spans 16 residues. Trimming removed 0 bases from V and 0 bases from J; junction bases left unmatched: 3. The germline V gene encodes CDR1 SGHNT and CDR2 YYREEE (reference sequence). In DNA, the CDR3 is TGTGCCAGCAGCTTGGAAGCGGGAACCTCCTACAATGAGCAGTTCTTC. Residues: CASSLEAGTSYNEQFF.

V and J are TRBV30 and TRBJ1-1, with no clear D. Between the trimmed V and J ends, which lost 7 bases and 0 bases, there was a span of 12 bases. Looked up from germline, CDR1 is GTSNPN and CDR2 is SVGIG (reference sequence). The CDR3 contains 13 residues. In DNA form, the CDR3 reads TGTGCCTTTAACCGTGTCATGAACACTGAAGCTTTCTTT. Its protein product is CAFNRVMNTEAFF.

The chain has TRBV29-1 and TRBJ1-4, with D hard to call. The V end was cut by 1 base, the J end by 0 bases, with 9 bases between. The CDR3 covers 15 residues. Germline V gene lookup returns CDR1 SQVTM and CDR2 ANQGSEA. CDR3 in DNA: TGCAGCGTTGAAGGAAACCGTGCAACTAATGAAAAACTGTTTTTT. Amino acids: CSVEGNRATNEKLFF.

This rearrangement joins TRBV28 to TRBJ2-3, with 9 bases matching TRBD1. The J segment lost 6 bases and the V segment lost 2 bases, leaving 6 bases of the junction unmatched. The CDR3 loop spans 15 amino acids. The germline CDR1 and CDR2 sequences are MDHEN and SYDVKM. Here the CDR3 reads CASSLIQGAKDTQYF. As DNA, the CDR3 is TGTGCCAGCAGTTTAATACAGGGGGCAAAGGATACGCAGTATTTT.

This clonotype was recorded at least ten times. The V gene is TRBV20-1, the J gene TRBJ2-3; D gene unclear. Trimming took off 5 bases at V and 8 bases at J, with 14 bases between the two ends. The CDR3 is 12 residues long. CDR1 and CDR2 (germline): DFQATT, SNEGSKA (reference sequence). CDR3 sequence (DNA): TGCAGTGCTCGGATAATAGCCGGTACGCAGTATTTT. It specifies CSARIIAGTQYF.